Listed below are T cell receptor beta chains from one sample, sequenced in a study of blood T cell repertoires in COVID-19. The repertoire was sequenced with immunoSEQ multiplex PCR; TCRdb's copy has only in-frame clones and lacks some. The table records approximately 530,000 clones, 85% to 90% of them present only once. Sample: peripheral blood. These receptors originate from a woman between 45 and 60 years old with COVID-19, enrolled during active disease. CDR3s include the opening cysteine and the closing phenylalanine or tryptophan. A D gene is named only where the DNA matches it firmly. Only some rows state a clone size, as once, few, many or a class for expanded clones.

TRBV30	.	.	TRBJ2-2	CAWSAGGSGELFF	TGTGCCTGGAGTGCAGGAGGGTCCGGGGAGCTGTTTTTT
TRBV3-1/TRBV3-2	.	.	TRBJ1-2	CASSQGASKGRGYTF	TGTGCCAGCAGCCAAGGGGCCAGTAAAGGTCGAGGCTACACCTTC
TRBV30	.	.	TRBJ1-2	CAWSEGSGPYGYTF	TGTGCCTGGAGTGAGGGCTCAGGGCCCTATGGCTACACCTTC
TRBV6-1	TRBD1	.	TRBJ1-5	CASSERRDRGLQPQHF	TGTGCCAGCAGTGAAAGGAGGGACAGGGGGCTGCAGCCCCAGCATTTT
TRBV7-6	.	.	TRBJ1-2	CASSPVKGGHGYTF	TGTGCCAGCAGCCCGGTTAAGGGAGGTCATGGCTACACCTTC
TRBV9	TRBD1	.	TRBJ1-4	CASSSGQANEKLFF	TGTGCCAGCAGCTCGGGACAGGCGAATGAAAAACTGTTTTTT
TRBV28	.	.	TRBJ2-5	CASSASSVETQYF	TGTGCCAGCAGTGCCTCGAGCGTCGAGACCCAGTACTTC
TRBV7-7	.	.	TRBJ2-3	CASSLGQGTDTQYF	TGTGCCAGCAGCTTGGGGCAGGGCACAGATACGCAGTATTTT
TRBV5-4	TRBD2	.	TRBJ2-1	CASSSSGGSSNEQFF	TGTGCCAGCAGCTCCTCGGGGGGGAGCTCCAATGAGCAGTTCTTC
TRBV30	.	.	TRBJ1-4	CAWSGGPIYEKLFF	TGTGCCTGGAGTGGGGGGCCCATATATGAAAAACTGTTTTTT
TRBV9	.	.	TRBJ1-6	CASAATGQPLHF	TGTGCCAGCGCCGCGACAGGCCAGCCCCTCCACTTT
TRBV14	.	.	TRBJ1-2	CASKAWGQDGYTF	TGTGCCAGCAAGGCCTGGGGGCAGGATGGCTACACCTTC
TRBV25-1	.	.	TRBJ1-2	CASSLGQYDGYTF	TGTGCCAGCAGCCTCGGACAGTACGATGGCTACACCTTC
TRBV12-3/TRBV12-4	TRBD2	.	TRBJ2-5	CASSFRRGGAQYF	TGTGCCAGCAGTTTTAGGCGGGGGGGGGCCCAGTACTTC
TRBV19	.	.	TRBJ2-7	CATPLGGRRISYEQYF	TGTGCCACTCCCTTAGGGGGTCGGCGAATCTCCTACGAGCAGTACTTC
TRBV20-1	TRBD2	.	TRBJ2-3	CSASGVAGGSEGVNTQYF	TGCAGTGCTAGTGGTGTGGCGGGGGGGTCCGAGGGTGTTAATACGCAGTATTTT
TRBV6-1	.	.	TRBJ1-4	CASSEGGMGTSEKLFF	TGTGCCAGCAGTGAAGGGGGAATGGGGACATCAGAAAAACTGTTTTTT
TRBV5-6	TRBD1	.	TRBJ2-7	CASSLSGGVYEQYF	TGTGCCAGCAGCTTATCAGGGGGCGTATACGAGCAGTACTTC
TRBV4-1	.	few	TRBJ1-1	CASSLSTRRGGTEAFF	TGCGCCAGCAGCCTGTCTACGCGACGAGGTGGCACTGAAGCTTTCTTT
TRBV7-2	.	.	TRBJ1-3	CASSLGTARSGNTIYF	TGTGCCAGCAGCTTAGGTACAGCCCGCTCTGGAAACACCATATATTTT
TRBV6-5	.	.	TRBJ1-2	CASSPGGYYGYTF	TGTGCCAGCAGCCCGGGGGGGTACTATGGCTACACCTTC
TRBV12-3/TRBV12-4	.	.	TRBJ1-1	CASAIISTAEAFF	TGTGCCAGCGCTATAATCTCGACAGCTGAAGCTTTCTTT
TRBV3-1/TRBV3-2	TRBD2	.	TRBJ2-1	CASSRRSGTHNEQFF	TGTGCCAGCAGCCGCCGCAGCGGGACCCACAATGAGCAGTTCTTC
TRBV19	TRBD2	.	TRBJ2-3	CASSIRTSGTDTQYF	TGTGCCAGTAGTATACGGACTAGCGGCACAGATACGCAGTATTTT
TRBV11-2	.	.	TRBJ1-1	CASSLRQTMNTEAFF	TGTGCCAGCAGCCTGAGACAGACCATGAACACTGAAGCTTTCTTT
TRBV30	.	.	TRBJ1-1	CAWSVTGGRGGGYYTEAFF	TGTGCCTGGAGTGTGACCGGGGGGCGAGGCGGTGGATACTACACTGAAGCTTTCTTT
TRBV2	TRBD1	.	TRBJ1-1	CASIRGTVEAFF	TGTGCCAGCATTCGGGGGACAGTTGAAGCTTTCTTT
TRBV2	TRBD1	.	TRBJ1-2	CASSGVRAKGGVGYTF	TGTGCCAGCAGTGGGGTTCGGGCTAAAGGGGGCGTTGGCTACACCTTC
TRBV5-4	TRBD2	.	TRBJ2-7	CASSGGTSGGLPYEQYF	TGTGCCAGCAGCGGGGGGACTAGCGGGGGCCTACCCTACGAGCAGTACTTC
TRBV7-2	TRBD2	.	TRBJ2-1	CASSFRGGSPYNEQFF	TGTGCCAGCAGCTTCCGCGGGGGGTCCCCCTACAATGAGCAGTTCTTC
TRBV9	TRBD2	.	TRBJ2-3	CASSVAGGGTDTQYF	TGTGCCAGCAGCGTAGCGGGGGGGGGCACAGATACGCAGTATTTT
TRBV19	TRBD1	.	TRBJ2-6	CASSSRDRYSGANVLTF	TGTGCCAGTAGTTCTCGGGACAGATATTCTGGGGCCAACGTCCTGACTTTC
TRBV30	.	.	TRBJ1-1	CAWSAGVHTEAFF	TGTGCCTGGAGTGCCGGAGTGCACACTGAAGCTTTCTTT
TRBV4-2	.	.	TRBJ1-6	CASSQFGNSPLHF	TGTGCCAGCAGCCAGTTTGGCAATTCACCCCTCCACTTT
TRBV18	TRBD1	.	TRBJ1-5	CASSPKNYRQGDQPQHF	TGTGCCAGCTCACCAAAAAACTACCGACAGGGGGATCAGCCCCAGCATTTT
TRBV6-4	.	.	TRBJ2-1	CASSLSGTLVNEQFF	TGTGCCAGCAGCCTCTCCGGGACTTTAGTCAATGAGCAGTTCTTC
TRBV27	.	.	TRBJ1-1	CASRPGHLNTEAFF	TGTGCCAGCAGACCCGGTCACCTAAACACTGAAGCTTTCTTT
TRBV6-5	TRBD1	.	TRBJ2-7	CASSYQGDYEQYF	TGTGCCAGCAGTTACCAGGGGGACTACGAGCAGTACTTC
TRBV29-1	.	.	TRBJ2-1	CSDRDTRAPEQFF	TGCAGCGACCGGGACACCCGGGCTCCCGAGCAGTTCTTC
TRBV3-1/TRBV3-2	TRBD1	.	TRBJ2-1	CASSQGSGTGPFF	TGTGCCAGCAGCCAAGGATCTGGGACAGGGCCGTTCTTC
TRBV2	TRBD1	.	TRBJ1-2	CASSRDRESGYTF	TGTGCCAGCAGCCGGGACAGGGAAAGTGGCTACACCTTC
TRBV2	.	.	TRBJ1-2	CASRTGTRANYGYTF	TGTGCCAGCAGGACCGGGACAAGGGCTAACTATGGCTACACCTTC
TRBV30	.	.	TRBJ2-3	CAWSQRGGSTDTQYF	TGTGCCTGGAGTCAAAGGGGGGGCAGCACAGATACGCAGTATTTT
TRBV18	.	.	TRBJ1-5	CASSLGPRGQPQHF	TGTGCCAGCTCACTTGGACCCAGGGGTCAGCCCCAGCATTTT
TRBV3-1/TRBV3-2	.	.	TRBJ1-3	CASSASSGNTIYF	TGTGCCAGCAGCGCGAGCTCTGGAAACACCATATATTTT
TRBV6-4	.	.	TRBJ2-3	CASSPEGTDTQYF	TGTGCCAGCAGTCCGGAGGGGACAGATACGCAGTATTTT
TRBV10-3	TRBD1	.	TRBJ1-2	CAISEYDRGREDGYTF	TGTGCCATCAGTGAATACGACAGGGGGCGGGAGGATGGCTACACCTTC
TRBV27	.	.	TRBJ1-2	CASSSNQGNYGYTF	TGTGCCAGCAGTTCGAATCAGGGGAACTATGGCTACACCTTC
TRBV7-6	.	few	TRBJ2-5	CASSLGVPETQYF	TGTGCCAGCAGCTTAGGCGTTCCAGAGACCCAGTACTTC
TRBV2	.	.	TRBJ2-7	CASKNSPSSYEQYF	TGTGCCAGCAAGAACAGCCCTTCCTCCTACGAGCAGTACTTC
TRBV12-5	TRBD1	.	TRBJ2-2	CATSTGGANTGELFF	TGTGCTACCTCGACAGGGGGCGCGAACACCGGGGAGCTGTTTTTT
TRBV7-9	.	.	TRBJ2-1	CASSPRQPGQLYNEQFF	TGTGCCAGCAGCCCCAGACAACCGGGACAATTATACAATGAGCAGTTCTTC
TRBV11-2	.	.	TRBJ1-1	CASSSNGGQGGPRTEAFF	TGTGCCAGCAGCTCTAATGGTGGGCAGGGAGGCCCGAGGACTGAAGCTTTCTTT
TRBV28	.	few	TRBJ1-1	CASSPPLGRSSWVAFF	TGTGCCAGCAGTCCGCCCTTGGGGAGGAGCTCCTGGGTCGCTTTCTTT
TRBV29-1	.	.	TRBJ1-1	CSVERGGTEAFF	TGCAGCGTTGAACGGGGGGGGACTGAAGCTTTCTTT